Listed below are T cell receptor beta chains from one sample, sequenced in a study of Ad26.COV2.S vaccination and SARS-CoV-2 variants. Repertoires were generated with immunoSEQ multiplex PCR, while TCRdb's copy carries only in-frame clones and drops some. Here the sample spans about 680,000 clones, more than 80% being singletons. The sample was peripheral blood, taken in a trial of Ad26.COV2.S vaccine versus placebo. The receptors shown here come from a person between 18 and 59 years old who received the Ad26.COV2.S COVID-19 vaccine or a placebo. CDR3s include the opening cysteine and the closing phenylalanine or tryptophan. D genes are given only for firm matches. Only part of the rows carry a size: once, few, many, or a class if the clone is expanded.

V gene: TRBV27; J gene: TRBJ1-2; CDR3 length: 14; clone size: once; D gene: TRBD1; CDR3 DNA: TGTGCCACCTCCCCGGGACAGGGAACCTATGGCTACACCTTC; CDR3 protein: CATSPGQGTYGYTF
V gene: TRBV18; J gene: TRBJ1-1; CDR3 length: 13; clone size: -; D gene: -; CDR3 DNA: TGTGCCAGCTCACGCCCGACATCGACTGAAGCTTTCTTT; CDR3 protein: CASSRPTSTEAFF
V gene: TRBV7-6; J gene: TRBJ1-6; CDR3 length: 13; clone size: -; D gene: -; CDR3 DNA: TGTGCCGTTTCGGAGGGAGGAAATTCACCCCTCCACTTT; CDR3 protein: CAVSEGGNSPLHF
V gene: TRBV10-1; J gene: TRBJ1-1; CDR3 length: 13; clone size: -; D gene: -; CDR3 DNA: TGCGCCAGCAGGGAGAGTGTGAACACTGAAGCTTTCTTT; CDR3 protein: CASRESVNTEAFF
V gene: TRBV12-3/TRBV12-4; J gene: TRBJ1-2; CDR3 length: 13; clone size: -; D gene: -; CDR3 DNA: TGTGCCAGCAGCCCGCTGGAAGGTTATGGCTACACCTTC; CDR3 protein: CASSPLEGYGYTF
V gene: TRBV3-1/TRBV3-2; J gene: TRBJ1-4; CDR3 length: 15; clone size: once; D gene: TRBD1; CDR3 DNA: TGTGCCAGCAGCCGGGGGACAGGCTCTAATGAAAAACTGTTTTTT; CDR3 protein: CASSRGTGSNEKLFF
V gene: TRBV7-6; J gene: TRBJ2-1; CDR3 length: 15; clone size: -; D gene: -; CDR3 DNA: TGTGCCAGCAGCCCCATCGCCGGGGGAGAGAATGAGCAGTTCTTC; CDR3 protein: CASSPIAGGENEQFF
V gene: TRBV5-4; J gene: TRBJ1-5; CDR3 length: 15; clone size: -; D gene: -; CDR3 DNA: TGTGCCAGCAGCTTCGGGGGGCAGTCCAATCAGCCCCAGCATTTT; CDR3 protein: CASSFGGQSNQPQHF
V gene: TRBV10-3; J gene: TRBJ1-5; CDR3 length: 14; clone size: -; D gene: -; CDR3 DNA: TGTGCCATCAGTGAAAGACAGAGCAATCAGCCCCAGCATTTT; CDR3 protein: CAISERQSNQPQHF
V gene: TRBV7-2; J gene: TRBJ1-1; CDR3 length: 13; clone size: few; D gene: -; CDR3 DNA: TGTGCCAGCAGCTCACAGGGGAACACTGAAGCTTTCTTT; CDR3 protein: CASSSQGNTEAFF
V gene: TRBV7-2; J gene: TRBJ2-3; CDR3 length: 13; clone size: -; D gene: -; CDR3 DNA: TGTGCCAGCAGCTTAGAGAGGGAGGATACGCAGTATTTT; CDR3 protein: CASSLEREDTQYF
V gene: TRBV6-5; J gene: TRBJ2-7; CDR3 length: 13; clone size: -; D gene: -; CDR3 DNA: TGTGCCAGCAGTCGTACAGGGATCTACGAGCAGTACTTC; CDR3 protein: CASSRTGIYEQYF
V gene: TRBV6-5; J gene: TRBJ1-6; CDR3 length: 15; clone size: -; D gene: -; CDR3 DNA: TGTGCCAGCAGTTACTCGAGGGGGGGTAATTCACCCCTCCACTTT; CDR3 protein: CASSYSRGGNSPLHF
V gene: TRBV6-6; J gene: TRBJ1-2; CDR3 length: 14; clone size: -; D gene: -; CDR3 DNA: TGTGCCAGCAGTTACTTTCGGTGGAACTATGGCTACACCTTC; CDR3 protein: CASSYFRWNYGYTF
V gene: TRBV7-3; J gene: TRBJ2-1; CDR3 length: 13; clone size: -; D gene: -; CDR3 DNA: TGTGCCAGCAGCTTAGGCCTTTACAATGAGCAGTTCTTC; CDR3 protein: CASSLGLYNEQFF
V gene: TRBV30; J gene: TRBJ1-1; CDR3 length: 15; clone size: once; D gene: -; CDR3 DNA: TGTGCCTTTGGGGGGGGAAGACTGCTAAACACTGAAGCTTTCTTT; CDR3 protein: CAFGGGRLLNTEAFF
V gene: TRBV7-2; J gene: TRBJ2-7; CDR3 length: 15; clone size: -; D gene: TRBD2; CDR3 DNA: TGTGCCAGCAGCTTAGAAAGCGGGAGCTCCTACGAGCAGTACTTC; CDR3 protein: CASSLESGSSYEQYF
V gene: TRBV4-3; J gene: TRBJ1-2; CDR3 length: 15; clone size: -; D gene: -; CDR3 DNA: TGCGCCAGCAGCCATACAGGGCTCTATAACTATGGCTACACCTTC; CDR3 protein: CASSHTGLYNYGYTF
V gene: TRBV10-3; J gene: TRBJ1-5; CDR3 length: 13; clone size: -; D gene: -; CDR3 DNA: TGTGCCATCAGTGAGTCGATAATCCATCCCCAGCATTTT; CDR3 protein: CAISESIIHPQHF
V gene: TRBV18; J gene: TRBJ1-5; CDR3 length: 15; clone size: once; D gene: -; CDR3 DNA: TGTGCCAGCTCACCACCCGGGGATAGCAATCAGCCCCAGCATTTT; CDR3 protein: CASSPPGDSNQPQHF
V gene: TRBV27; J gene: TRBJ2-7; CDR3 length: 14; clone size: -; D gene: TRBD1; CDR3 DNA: TGTGCCAGCAGTTTATTCAGGGGGCTCTACGAGCAGTACTTC; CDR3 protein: CASSLFRGLYEQYF
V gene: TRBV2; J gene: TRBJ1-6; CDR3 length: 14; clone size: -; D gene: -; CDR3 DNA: TGTGCCAGCAGTGGAGGGACGGGTAATTCACCCCTCCACTTT; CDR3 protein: CASSGGTGNSPLHF
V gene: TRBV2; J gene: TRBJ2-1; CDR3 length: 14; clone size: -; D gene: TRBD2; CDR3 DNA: TGTGCCAGCAGTACTAGCGGGGGGGCCGATGAGCAGTTCTTC; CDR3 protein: CASSTSGGADEQFF
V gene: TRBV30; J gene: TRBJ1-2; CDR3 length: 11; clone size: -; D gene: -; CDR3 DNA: TGTGCCTGGACAGCGCTATATGGCTACACCTTC; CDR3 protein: CAWTALYGYTF
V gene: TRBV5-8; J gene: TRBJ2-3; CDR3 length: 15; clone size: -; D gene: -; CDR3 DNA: TGTGCCAGCAGCGTTACAGGACGGACGATTGGTACGCAGTATTTT; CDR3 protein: CASSVTGRTIGTQYF
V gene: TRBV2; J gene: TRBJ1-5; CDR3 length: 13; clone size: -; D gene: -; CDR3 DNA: TGTGCCAGCAGTCCCAGCCATAATCAGCCCCAGCATTTT; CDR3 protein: CASSPSHNQPQHF
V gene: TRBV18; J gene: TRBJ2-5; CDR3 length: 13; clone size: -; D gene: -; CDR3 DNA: TGTGCCAGCTCACGGGGGGTGCAAGAGACCCAGTACTTC; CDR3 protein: CASSRGVQETQYF
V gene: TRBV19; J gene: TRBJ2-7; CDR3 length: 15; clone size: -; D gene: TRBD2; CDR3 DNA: TGTGCCAGTAGTAACTCGGGGGGGCAGGGCTCCGAGCAGTACTTC; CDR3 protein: CASSNSGGQGSEQYF
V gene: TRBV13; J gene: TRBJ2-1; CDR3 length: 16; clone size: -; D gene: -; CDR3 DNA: TGTGCCAGCAGCTCAAGGGGGGCTAGCGGACGGAATGAGCAGTTCTTC; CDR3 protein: CASSSRGASGRNEQFF
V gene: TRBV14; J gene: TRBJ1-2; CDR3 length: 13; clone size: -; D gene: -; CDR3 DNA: TGTGCCAGCAGCCAAGGGACAGCGTGGGGCTACACCTTC; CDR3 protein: CASSQGTAWGYTF
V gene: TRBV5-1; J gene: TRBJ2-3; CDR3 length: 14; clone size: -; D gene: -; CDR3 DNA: TGCGCCAGCAGCTTGGAGGGAGGTATAGATACGCAGTATTTT; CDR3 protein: CASSLEGGIDTQYF
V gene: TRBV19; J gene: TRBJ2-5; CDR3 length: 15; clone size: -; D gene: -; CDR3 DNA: TGTGCCAGTAGTCCCTGGGAGGGGGCGAAGGAGACCCAGTACTTC; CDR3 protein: CASSPWEGAKETQYF
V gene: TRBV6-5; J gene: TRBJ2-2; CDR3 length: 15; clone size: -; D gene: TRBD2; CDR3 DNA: TGTGCCAGCACCCAAGGACTAGAAGGCACCGGGGAGCTGTTTTTT; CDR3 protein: CASTQGLEGTGELFF
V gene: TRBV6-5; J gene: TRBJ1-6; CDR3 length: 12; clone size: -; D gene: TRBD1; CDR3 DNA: TGTGCCAGCAGTAGGACAGGGTTAATCCTCCACTTT; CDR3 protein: CASSRTGLILHF
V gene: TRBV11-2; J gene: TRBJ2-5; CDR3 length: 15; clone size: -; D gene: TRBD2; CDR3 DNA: TGTGCCAGCAGCTTAGATACTCGGGGGGAAGAGACCCAGTACTTC; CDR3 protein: CASSLDTRGEETQYF
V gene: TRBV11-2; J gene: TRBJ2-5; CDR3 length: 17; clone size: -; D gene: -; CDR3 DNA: TGTGCCAGCAGCTTAGAGGTAGTGACTAGTGTAGAAGAGACCCAGTACTTC; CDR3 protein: CASSLEVVTSVEETQYF
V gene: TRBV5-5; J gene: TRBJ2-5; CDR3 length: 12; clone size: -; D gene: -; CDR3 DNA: TGTGCCAGCAGCCCTCGGGAAGAGACCCAGTACTTC; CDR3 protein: CASSPREETQYF
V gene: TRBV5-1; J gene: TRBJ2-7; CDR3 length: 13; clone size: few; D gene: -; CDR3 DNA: TGCGCCAGCAGCTTCCCGGGACCGGGCGAGCAGTACTTC; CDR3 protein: CASSFPGPGEQYF
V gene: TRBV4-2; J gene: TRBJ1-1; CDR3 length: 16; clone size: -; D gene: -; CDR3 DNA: TGTGCCAGCAGCCAAGACCTCAGGGGTTGGTCCACTGAAGCTTTCTTT; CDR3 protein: CASSQDLRGWSTEAFF
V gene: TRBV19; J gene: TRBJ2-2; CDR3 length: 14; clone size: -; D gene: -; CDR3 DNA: TGTGCGGCGGCGGGGGCCTGGAACACCGGGGAGCTGTTTTTT; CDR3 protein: CAAAGAWNTGELFF
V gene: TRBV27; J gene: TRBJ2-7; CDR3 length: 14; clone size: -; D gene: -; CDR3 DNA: TGTGCCAGCAGTCGCAAGGGGAGGACCTACGAGCAGTACTTC; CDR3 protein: CASSRKGRTYEQYF
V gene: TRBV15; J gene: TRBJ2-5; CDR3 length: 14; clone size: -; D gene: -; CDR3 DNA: TGTGCCACCAGCAGAGCAAGGGGGGTAGAGACCCAGTACTTC; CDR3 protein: CATSRARGVETQYF
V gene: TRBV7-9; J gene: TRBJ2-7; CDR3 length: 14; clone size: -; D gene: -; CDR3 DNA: TGTGCCAGCAGCTTAGTCCCCGAGAGGTACGAGCAGTACTTC; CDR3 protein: CASSLVPERYEQYF
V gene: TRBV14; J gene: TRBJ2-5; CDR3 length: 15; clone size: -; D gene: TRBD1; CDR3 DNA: TGTGCCAGCAGCCAGGGGACAGAGTACCAAGAGACCCAGTACTTC; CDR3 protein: CASSQGTEYQETQYF
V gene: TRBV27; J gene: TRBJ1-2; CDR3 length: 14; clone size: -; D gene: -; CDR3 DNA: TGTGCCAGCAAACCCCGGGGGACACCCCCCGGCTACACCTTC; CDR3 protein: CASKPRGTPPGYTF
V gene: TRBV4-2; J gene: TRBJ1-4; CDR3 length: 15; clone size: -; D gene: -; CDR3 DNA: TGTGCCAGCAGCCCTCGATTAGCGGGTAATGAAAAACTGTTTTTT; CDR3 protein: CASSPRLAGNEKLFF
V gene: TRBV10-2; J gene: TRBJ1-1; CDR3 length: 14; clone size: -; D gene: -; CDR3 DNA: TGCGCCAGCAGTGAGTCGTCTATGAACACTGAAGCTTTCTTT; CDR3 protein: CASSESSMNTEAFF
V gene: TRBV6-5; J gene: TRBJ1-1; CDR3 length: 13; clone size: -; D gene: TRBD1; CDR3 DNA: TGTGCCAGCAGTTTTACAGGGGGCACTGAAGCTTTCTTT; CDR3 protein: CASSFTGGTEAFF
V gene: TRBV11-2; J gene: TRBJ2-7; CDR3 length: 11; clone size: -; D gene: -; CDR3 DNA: TGTGCCAGCAGCTCTCCCTACGAGCAGTACTTC; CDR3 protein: CASSSPYEQYF
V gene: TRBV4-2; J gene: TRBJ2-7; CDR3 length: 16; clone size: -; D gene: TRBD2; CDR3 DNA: TGTGCCAGCAGCCAAGATCCAGCGGGAGGGGAATACGAGCAGTACTTC; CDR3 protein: CASSQDPAGGEYEQYF
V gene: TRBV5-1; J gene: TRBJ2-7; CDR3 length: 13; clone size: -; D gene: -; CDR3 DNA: TGCGCCAGCAGCTTGGCGGGCCCCTACGAGCAGTACTTC; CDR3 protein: CASSLAGPYEQYF
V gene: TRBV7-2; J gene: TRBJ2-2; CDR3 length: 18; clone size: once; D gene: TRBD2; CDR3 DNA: TGTGCCAGCAGCTTACCGGTCGCTAGCGGGACGAACACCGGGGAGCTGTTTTTT; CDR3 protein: CASSLPVASGTNTGELFF
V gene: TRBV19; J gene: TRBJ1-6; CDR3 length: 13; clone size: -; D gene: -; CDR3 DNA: TGTGCCAGTAGTAGAGGGAGGAATTCACCCCTCCACTTT; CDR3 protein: CASSRGRNSPLHF